This T cell receptor (beta chain) was obtained from a study of OX40 agonist ivuxolimab in advanced cancers. Between the trimmed V and J ends, which lost 6 bases and 4 bases, there was a span of 15 bases. The CDR3 loop spans 14 amino acids. Germline loops: CDR1 MNHNS, CDR2 SASEGT. A history of autoimmune disease or systemic immunosuppression excluded patients. Generated by immunoSEQ multiplex PCR, the TCRdb table keeps only in-frame clones and is missing some. This sample has approximately 17,000 clones, with roughly 86% found just once. General study findings and limits: Both blood CD4+ and CD8+ T cells showed clonal growth by week 6 at 0.1 to 3.0 mg/kg. Antigen specificity of clonally expanded peripheral T cells was not established. Mean expanded clone counts were higher in CD8+ than CD4+ T cells.

With respect to this clone: Its antigen is still unknown.

This receptor was taken from an adult with an advanced solid tumor such as melanoma, head and neck, liver or kidney cancer. Sequencing was performed on CD4+ or CD8+ T cells sorted from blood, taken in a trial of the OX40 agonist ivuxolimab. This rearrangement joins TRBV6-1 to TRBJ1-1; D remains ambiguous. CDR3 sequence reads: CASRTPGYATEAFF. In nucleotides, the CDR3 is TGTGCCAGCAGGACGCCGGGCTACGCCACTGAAGCTTTCTTT.